The 13 T cell receptor beta chains in this list originate from one sample, sequenced in a study of OX40 agonist ivuxolimab in advanced cancers. TCRdb keeps only in-frame clones here, not all; method: immunoSEQ multiplex PCR. The sample lists fewer than 80,000 clones; approximately 84% were seen once. This specimen was CD4+ or CD8+ T cells sorted from blood, taken in a trial of the OX40 agonist ivuxolimab. All receptors come from an adult with an advanced solid tumor such as melanoma, head and neck, liver or kidney cancer.

This clone was observed a few times. The chain has TRBV4-1 and TRBJ2-7; TRBD1 matches at 7 bases. The CDR3 extends over 14 amino acids. Per the germline V gene, CDR1 is MGHRA and CDR2 is YSYEKL. Germline trimming cut 1 base from V and 3 bases from J; bases unmatched to any gene: 3. The CDR3 spells CASSQGGQLYEQYF. DNA for the CDR3: TGCGCCAGCAGCCAAGGGGGACAGCTCTACGAGCAGTACTTC.

The chain is built from TRBV10-3 and TRBJ2-5, with 7 bases matching TRBD1. Germline CDR1 reads ENHRY; CDR2 reads SYGVKD. The trim removed 4 bases at V and 1 base at J, leaving 0 bases unmatched. This CDR3 has 13 amino acids. CDR3 DNA: TGTGCCATCAGTGGGGACAGCCAAGAGACCCAGTACTTC. As protein: CAISGDSQETQYF.

V usage is TRBV6-1 and J usage is TRBJ1-2; D gene uncertain. CDR3 length equals 13 residues. The germline V gene has CDR1 MNHNS and CDR2 SASEGT. The V gene lost 5 bases and the J gene lost 4 bases, with 11 bases spanning the gap. CDR3 amino acids: CASSSIQFYGYTF. The CDR3, as DNA: TGTGCCAGCAGTTCAATACAGTTCTATGGCTACACCTTC.

V is TRBV21-1 and J is TRBJ2-5; TRBD1 reflects the table's D call only, with no check against the DNA. TRBV21-1 is a pseudogene segment. The CDR3 consists of 14 residues. The CDR3 sequence is CASSPEGAQETQYF. The CDR3 coding sequence is TGTGCCAGCAGCCCCGAGGGGGCCCAAGAGACCCAGTACTTC.

This chain links TRBV5-6 with TRBJ1-2; no clear D gene. Germline CDR1 SGHDT, CDR2 YYEEEE. Deletions cut 7 bases from V and 2 bases from J, with 12 bases between. This CDR3 has 13 residues. CDR3 loop: CASRGILNYGYTF. As DNA, the CDR3 is TGTGCCAGCCGTGGTATACTGAACTATGGCTACACCTTC.

This chain joins TRBV29-1 and TRBJ1-1; D not resolved. Germline CDR1 reads SQVTM; CDR2 reads ANQGSEA. There are 11 residues in the CDR3. Trimming pared 4 bases from V and 4 bases from J, leaving 7 bases between. The CDR3 nucleotides read TGCAGCGTTGCCATTGGCACTGAAGCTTTCTTT. Encoded protein: CSVAIGTEAFF.

The table lists this clone with a few counts. The chain has TRBV21-1 and TRBJ2-7; the DNA was not compared with TRBD2, the D call given in the table. TRBV21-1 is a listed pseudogene. This CDR3 contains 11 residues. This chain's CDR3 is CASSNLYEQYF. As DNA, the CDR3 is TGTGCCAGCAGCAACCTCTACGAGCAGTACTTC.

The V call is TRBV19, the J call TRBJ2-3; perhaps TRBD2 as D (5 bases). The V and J ends lost 8 bases and 8 bases respectively, with 11 bases between them. This CDR3 has 11 amino acids. The germline gives CDR1 LNHDA, CDR2 SQIVND (reference sequence). This chain's CDR3 is CASEDWSTQYF. The CDR3 bases are TGTGCCAGTGAGGACTGGAGTACGCAGTATTTT.

The chain recombines TRBV11-2 with TRBJ1-1, with D perhaps matching TRBD1 (5 bases). V lost 2 bases and J lost 9, with 25 bases in between. The CDR3 length is 17 residues. CDR1 is SGHAT, CDR2 FQNNGV, per germline. The CDR3 sequence is CASSLRLLTAITRKAFF. For the CDR3, the DNA is TGTGCCAGCAGCTTACGCCTATTGACAGCGATCACGCGAAAAGCTTTCTTT.

The table lists this clone with a few counts. Distinct nucleotide sequences in the sample also encode this CDR3. The gene calls are TRBV27 and TRBJ2-1, with 15 positions matching TRBD2. The CDR3 is made up of 17 amino acids. Trimming cost V 5 bases and J 4 bases; bases outside gene matches: 6. Germline V gives CDR1 MNHEY, CDR2 SMNVEV (reference sequence). The CDR3 here is CASSPGTSGGIYNEQFF. The CDR3 bases are TGTGCCAGCAGTCCTGGGACTAGCGGGGGGATTTACAATGAGCAGTTCTTC.

The chain has TRBV6-5 and TRBJ2-3; D possibly matches TRBD1 or TRBD2 (6 bases each). Germline V gene sequence: CDR1 MNHEY, CDR2 SVGAGI. The CDR3 covers 15 residues. Trimming left V 3 bases short and J 4 bases short, with 14 bases between. This CDR3 reads CASSYKGGLADTQYF. The DNA of the CDR3 is TGTGCCAGCAGTTATAAAGGGGGGCTGGCAGATACGCAGTATTTT.

The chain employs TRBV6-6 and TRBJ2-3, with 15 bases matching TRBD2. The CDR3 covers 16 residues. CDR1 and CDR2 from the germline V gene are MNHNY and SVGAGI (reference sequence). The J segment lost 5 bases and the V segment lost 6 bases, leaving 6 bases of the junction unmatched. The CDR3 spells CASRPGLAGGIDTQYF. The CDR3 DNA reads as TGTGCCAGCAGGCCGGGACTAGCGGGAGGCATAGATACGCAGTATTTT.

The chain employs TRBV7-9 and TRBJ2-3, with D uncertain. This CDR3 is built from 17 residues. V was trimmed by 1 base and J by 5 bases, leaving 19 bases between them. The germline CDR1 and CDR2 sequences are SEHNR and FQNEAQ (reference sequence). In DNA form, the CDR3 reads TGTGCCAGCAGCTTAGTTAGTGGAACAGTTCAAAGAGATACGCAGTATTTT. Its protein product is CASSLVSGTVQRDTQYF.